Presented here are 8 T cell receptor beta chains from one specimen sequenced in a study of T-cell reconstitution after alpha-beta-depleted transplantation in children (dated by TCRdb to 2016 to 2018). According to the study, the label for this sample's treatment or condition signals: allogeneic hematopoietic cell transplantation with graft depleted of TCRalphabeta T cells and CD19 B cells. The library was prepared using PCR. The sequencer listed for this sample is Illumina HiSeq 2500. TCR libraries were prepared with molecular barcoding, using unique molecular identifiers to normalize TCRbeta repertoire quantification. TCRdb ran its own pipeline on the public reads, namely fastp trimming at Q25 and MiXCR clone calling, and kept in-frame beta chains. Rows are combined by CDR3 protein, so each entry shows the most common genes and DNA. The sample table shows hundreds of thousands of distinct CDR3 sequences, and 10% to 15% are seen once. The ten biggest clones cover about 2.2% of the sample.

The sequencing here drew on PBMCs, mostly from graft donor cells, taken 360 days after TCRalphabeta/CD19-depleted stem cell transplant. These receptors all come from a male patient between 10 and 17 years old who had a stem cell transplant for acute myeloid leukemia, so the T cells may come from the graft donor.

This clonotype was counted only a few times. The genes are TRBV5-1 and TRBJ2-7; D possibly corresponds to TRBD2 (5 bases). V shed 0 bases and J shed 6 bases, with 19 bases lying between them. The CDR3 length is 16 residues. Germline assignment: CDR1 SGHRS and CDR2 YFSETQ. The CDR3: CASSLAIITRGSEQYF. CDR3 nucleotides: TGCGCCAGCAGCTTGGCCATTATCACCCGGGGATCCGAGCAGTACTTC.

This clonotype was found a few times. This rearrangement joins TRBV30 to TRBJ2-7, with 10 bases identical to TRBD2. Trimming cost V 2 bases and J 5 bases; bases outside gene matches: 6. The CDR3 is 14 residues long. CDR1 is GTSNPN and CDR2 is SVGIG in the germline V gene (reference sequence). The CDR3, as DNA: TGTGCCTGGAGTCTTCTAGCGGGAGTAGACGAGCAGTACTTC. Translation gives CAWSLLAGVDEQYF. The entire variable domain, with the rest obtained from reference TRBV30 and TRBJ2-7, is as follows: SQTIHQWPATLVQPVGSPLSLECTVEGTSNPNLYWYRQAAGRGLQLLFYSVGIGQISSEVPQNLSASRPQDRQFILSSKKLLLSDSGFYLCAWSLLAGVDEQYFGPGTRLTVT.

In its sample, this clonotype was seen a few times. The chain carries TRBV12-3 or TRBV12-4 and TRBJ2-4, with D perhaps TRBD2 (6 bases). Trimming left V 6 bases short and J 6 bases short, with 18 bases between. The CDR3 consists of 15 residues. The CDR3 spells CASSPYSSRGNIQYF. The CDR3 region has the DNA TGTGCCAGCAGCCCGTATAGTTCGCGGGGAAACATTCAGTACTTC.

The chain has TRBV28 and TRBJ1-2; D remains ambiguous. This CDR3 is built from 14 residues. Trimming shortened V by 3 bases and J by 1 base, and 9 bases separated the two germline ends. Germline V CDR1 and CDR2: MDHEN, SYDVKM. The CDR3 sequence is CASSFPASNYGYTF. The CDR3 region has the DNA TGTGCCAGCAGTTTTCCCGCGAGTAACTATGGCTACACCTTC.

This chain links TRBV29-1 with TRBJ1-1; tentatively, D is TRBD1 (5 bases). Germline loops: CDR1 SQVTM, CDR2 ANQGSEA. This CDR3 is built from 11 residues. This CDR3 is CSGGWNTEAFF. DNA for the CDR3: TGCAGTGGGGGGTGGAACACTGAAGCTTTCTTT.

The chain employs TRBV30 and TRBJ2-3, with D tentatively TRBD2 (7 bases). Germline V gene data show CDR1 as GTSNPN and CDR2 as SVGIG (reference sequence). Trimming removed 0 bases at V and 4 bases at J, with 14 bases between. The CDR3 covers 15 residues. The CDR3 DNA reads as TGTGCCTGGAGTGTACTGGGGGAGGGGGCAGATACGCAGTATTTT. This codes for CAWSVLGEGADTQYF.

This clonotype was counted ten times or more. The CDR3 DNA sequence: TGTGCCAGCAGCGTAGGAACCCTGAGTGGTGAAAAACTGTTTTTT. Translating gives CASSVGTLSGEKLFF. The chain couples TRBV9 to TRBJ1-4, with unresolved D. This CDR3 region has 15 residues. V gave up 0 bases and J gave up 7 bases, with 13 bases separating them. CDR1 SGDLS and CDR2 YYNGEE come from the germline V gene.

The V call is TRBV7-3, the J call TRBJ2-7; D is unclear. The germline V gene encodes CDR1 SGHTA and CDR2 FQGTGA. The CDR3 extends over 12 amino acids. With 4 bases removed from V and 2 bases from J, the gap between germline ends came to 6 bases. In DNA, the CDR3 is TGTGCCAGCAGCTCCCATCCCTACGAGCAGTACTTC. Its protein is CASSSHPYEQYF.